This T cell receptor beta chain was sequenced in a study of Ad26.COV2.S vaccination and SARS-CoV-2 variants. Treatment given: approximately 18 received Ad26.COV2.S at low or high dose, single or two shots; about 5 received placebo; per-sample allocation not given. After the first vaccine or placebo injection, samples were drawn on day 63. Libraries were prepared by immunoSEQ multiplex PCR; TCRdb keeps only in-frame clonotypes and omits some of them. The sample has 400,000 to 500,000 clones; over 75% are singletons. V was pared by 0 bases and J by 5 bases, with 10 bases between. CDR3 length: 14 amino acids. Germline V CDR1 and CDR2: ENHRY, SYGVKD. The study's findings and limits: Similar non-spike TCR breadth was seen in vaccine and placebo recipients. Reported findings describe substantial breadth in spike-specific CD8+ and CD4+ T cell responses following vaccination.

About this clone itself: Its antigen is currently unknown.

The source material was peripheral blood, sampled in a trial of Ad26.COV2.S vaccine versus placebo. This TCR was sampled from a person aged 18 to 65 who received the Ad26.COV2.S COVID-19 vaccine or a placebo. V gene TRBV10-3 combines with J gene TRBJ2-5; weak D call: TRBD2 (7 bases). The CDR3 here is CAISESGGLETQYF. The CDR3 nucleotides are TGTGCCATCAGTGAGTCGGGGGGGCTGGAGACCCAGTACTTC.